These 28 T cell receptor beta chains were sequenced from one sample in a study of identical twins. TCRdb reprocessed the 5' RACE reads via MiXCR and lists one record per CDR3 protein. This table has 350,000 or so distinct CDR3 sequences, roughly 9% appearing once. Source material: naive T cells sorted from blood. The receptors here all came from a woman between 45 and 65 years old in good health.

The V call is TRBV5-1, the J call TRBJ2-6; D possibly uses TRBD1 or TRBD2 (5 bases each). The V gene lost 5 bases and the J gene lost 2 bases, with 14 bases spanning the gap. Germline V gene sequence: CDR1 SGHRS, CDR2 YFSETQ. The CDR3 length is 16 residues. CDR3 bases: TGCGCCAGCAGGGACATCCAGGGACCTGGGGCCAACGTCCTGACTTTC. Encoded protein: CASRDIQGPGANVLTF. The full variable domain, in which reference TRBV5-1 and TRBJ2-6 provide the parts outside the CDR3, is KAGVTQTPRYLIKTRGQQVTLSCSPISGHRSVSWYQQTPGQGLQFLFEYFSETQRNKGNFPGRFSGRQFSNSRSEMNVSTLELGDSALYLCASRDIQGPGANVLTFGAGSRLTVL.

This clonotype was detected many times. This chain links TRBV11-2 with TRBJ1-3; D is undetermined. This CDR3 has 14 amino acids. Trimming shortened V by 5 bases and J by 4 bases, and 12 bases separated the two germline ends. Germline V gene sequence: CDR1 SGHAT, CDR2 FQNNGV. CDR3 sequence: CASSIAYGGNTIYF. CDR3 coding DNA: TGTGCCAGCAGCATCGCATACGGCGGAAACACCATATATTTT.

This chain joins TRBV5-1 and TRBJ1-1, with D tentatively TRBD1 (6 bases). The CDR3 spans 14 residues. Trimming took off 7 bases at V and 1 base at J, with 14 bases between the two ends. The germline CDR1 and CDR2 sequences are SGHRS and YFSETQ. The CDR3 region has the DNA TGCGCCAGCCGGACAGCGACCGCGAACACTGAAGCTTTCTTT. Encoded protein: CASRTATANTEAFF.

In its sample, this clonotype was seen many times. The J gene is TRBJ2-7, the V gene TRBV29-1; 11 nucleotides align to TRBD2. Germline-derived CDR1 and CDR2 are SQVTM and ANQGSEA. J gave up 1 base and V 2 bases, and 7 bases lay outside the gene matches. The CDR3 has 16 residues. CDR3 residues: CSVEWGGLAVSYEQYV. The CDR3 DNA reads TGCAGCGTTGAATGGGGGGGACTAGCGGTGTCCTACGAGCAGTACGTC.

Written as DNA, the CDR3 is TGCAGTGCTAGAGGTCTCCGGGGCCCCGGGGAGCTGTTTTTT. It codes for CSARGLRGPGELFF. The J gene is TRBJ2-2, the V gene TRBV20-1, with D perhaps being TRBD1 or TRBD2 (5 bases each). V was cut by 1 base and J by 6 bases, with 12 bases left in between. The CDR3 extends over 14 amino acids. Germline V CDR1 and CDR2: DFQATT, SNEGSKA (reference sequence).

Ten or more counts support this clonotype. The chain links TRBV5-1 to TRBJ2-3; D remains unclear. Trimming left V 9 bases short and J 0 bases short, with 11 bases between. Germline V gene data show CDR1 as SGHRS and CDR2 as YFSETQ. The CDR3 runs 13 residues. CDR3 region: CATRETSTDTQYF. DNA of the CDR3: TGCGCCACCCGTGAAACTAGCACAGATACGCAGTATTTT.

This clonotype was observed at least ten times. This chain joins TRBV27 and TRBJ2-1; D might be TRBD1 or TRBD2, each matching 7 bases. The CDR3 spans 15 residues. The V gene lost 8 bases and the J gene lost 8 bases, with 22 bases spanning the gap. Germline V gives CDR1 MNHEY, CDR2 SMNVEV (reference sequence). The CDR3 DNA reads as TGTGCCAGCGAGAGCGGGACAGACTCCACCGATGAGCAGTTCTTC. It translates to CASESGTDSTDEQFF.

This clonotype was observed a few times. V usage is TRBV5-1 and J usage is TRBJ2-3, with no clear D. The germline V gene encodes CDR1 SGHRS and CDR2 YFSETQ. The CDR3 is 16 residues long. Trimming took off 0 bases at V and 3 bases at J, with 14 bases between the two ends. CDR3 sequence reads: CASSLGLGVKTDTQYF. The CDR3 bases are TGCGCCAGCAGCTTGGGTCTAGGAGTAAAGACAGATACGCAGTATTTT. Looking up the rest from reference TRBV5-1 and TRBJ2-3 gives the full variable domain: KAGVTQTPRYLIKTRGQQVTLSCSPISGHRSVSWYQQTPGQGLQFLFEYFSETQRNKGNFPGRFSGRQFSNSRSEMNVSTLELGDSALYLCASSLGLGVKTDTQYFGPGTRLTVL.

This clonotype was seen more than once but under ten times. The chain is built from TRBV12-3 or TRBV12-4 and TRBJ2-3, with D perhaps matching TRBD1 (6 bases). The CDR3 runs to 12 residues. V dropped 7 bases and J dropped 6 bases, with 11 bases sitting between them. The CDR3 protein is CASTERGDTQYF. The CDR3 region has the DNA TGTGCCAGCACCGAAAGGGGGGATACGCAGTATTTT.

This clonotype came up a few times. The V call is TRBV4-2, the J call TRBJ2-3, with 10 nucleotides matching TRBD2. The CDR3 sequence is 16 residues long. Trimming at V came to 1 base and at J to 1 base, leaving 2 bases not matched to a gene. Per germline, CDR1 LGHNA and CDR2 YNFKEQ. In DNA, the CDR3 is TGTGCCAGCAGCCAAGGAGCGGGAGGGCGCACAGATACGCAGTATTTT. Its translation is CASSQGAGGRTDTQYF.

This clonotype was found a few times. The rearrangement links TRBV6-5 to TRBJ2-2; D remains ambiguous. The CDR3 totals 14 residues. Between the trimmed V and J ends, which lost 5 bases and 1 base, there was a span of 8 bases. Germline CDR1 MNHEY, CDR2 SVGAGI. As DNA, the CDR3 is TGTGCCAGCAGTATAACAATGAACACCGGGGAGCTGTTTTTT. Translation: CASSITMNTGELFF.

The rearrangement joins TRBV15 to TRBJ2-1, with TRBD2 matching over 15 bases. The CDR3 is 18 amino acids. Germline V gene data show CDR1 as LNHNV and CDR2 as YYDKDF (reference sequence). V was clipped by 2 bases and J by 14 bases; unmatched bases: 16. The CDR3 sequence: CATSRKTVRTSGRVRKFF. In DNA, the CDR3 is TGTGCCACCAGCAGAAAGACGGTTAGGACTAGCGGGAGGGTCCGGAAGTTCTTC.

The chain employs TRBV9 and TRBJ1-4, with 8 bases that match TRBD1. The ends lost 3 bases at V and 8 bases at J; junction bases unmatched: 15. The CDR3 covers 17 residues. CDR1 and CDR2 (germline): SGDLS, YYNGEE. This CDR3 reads CASSERLPGQASEKLFF. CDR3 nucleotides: TGTGCCAGCAGCGAAAGACTCCCGGGACAGGCTTCAGAAAAACTGTTTTTT.

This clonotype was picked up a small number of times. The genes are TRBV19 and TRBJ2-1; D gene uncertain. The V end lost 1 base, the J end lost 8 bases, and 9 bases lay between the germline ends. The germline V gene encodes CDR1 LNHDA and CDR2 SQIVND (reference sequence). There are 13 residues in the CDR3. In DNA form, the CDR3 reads TGTGCCAGTAGTATAGGCTCTATGGATGAGCAGTTCTTC. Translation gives CASSIGSMDEQFF.

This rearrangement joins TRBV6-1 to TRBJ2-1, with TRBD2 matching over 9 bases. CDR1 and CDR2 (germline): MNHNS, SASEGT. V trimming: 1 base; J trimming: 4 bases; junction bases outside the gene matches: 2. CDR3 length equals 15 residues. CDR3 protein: CASSEGTSEYNEQFF. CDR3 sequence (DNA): TGTGCCAGCAGTGAAGGGACTAGCGAGTACAATGAGCAGTTCTTC.

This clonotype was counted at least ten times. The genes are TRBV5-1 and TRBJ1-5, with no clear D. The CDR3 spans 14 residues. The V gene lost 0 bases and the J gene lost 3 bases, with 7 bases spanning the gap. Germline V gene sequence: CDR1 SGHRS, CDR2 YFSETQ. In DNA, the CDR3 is TGCGCCAGCAGCTTGGGGGGATTCAATCAGCCCCAGCATTTT. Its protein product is CASSLGGFNQPQHF.

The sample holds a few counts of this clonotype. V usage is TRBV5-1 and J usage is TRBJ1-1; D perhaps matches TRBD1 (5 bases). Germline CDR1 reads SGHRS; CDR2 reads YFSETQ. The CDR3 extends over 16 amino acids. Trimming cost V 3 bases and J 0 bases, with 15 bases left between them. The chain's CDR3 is CASSSTGTAMNTEAFF. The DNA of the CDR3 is TGCGCCAGCAGCTCTACCGGGACGGCTATGAACACTGAAGCTTTCTTT.

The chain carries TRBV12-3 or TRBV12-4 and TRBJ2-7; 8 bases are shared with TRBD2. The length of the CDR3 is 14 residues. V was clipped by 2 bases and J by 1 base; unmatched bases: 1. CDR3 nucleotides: TGTGCCAGCAGTTTAAGCGGGAGATCCTACGAGCAGTACTTC. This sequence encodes CASSLSGRSYEQYF.

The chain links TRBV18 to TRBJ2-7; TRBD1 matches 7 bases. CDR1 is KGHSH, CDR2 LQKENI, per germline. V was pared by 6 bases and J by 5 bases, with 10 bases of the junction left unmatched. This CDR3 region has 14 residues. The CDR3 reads CASSATRQGHEQYF. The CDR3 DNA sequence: TGTGCCAGCTCCGCAACCAGACAGGGCCACGAGCAGTACTTC.

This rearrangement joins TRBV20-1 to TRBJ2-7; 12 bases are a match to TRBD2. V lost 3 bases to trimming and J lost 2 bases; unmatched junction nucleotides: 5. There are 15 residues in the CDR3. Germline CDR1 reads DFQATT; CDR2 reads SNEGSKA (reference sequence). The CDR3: CSASTPSGRAYEQYF. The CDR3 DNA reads TGCAGTGCTAGTACCCCTAGCGGGAGGGCCTACGAGCAGTACTTC.

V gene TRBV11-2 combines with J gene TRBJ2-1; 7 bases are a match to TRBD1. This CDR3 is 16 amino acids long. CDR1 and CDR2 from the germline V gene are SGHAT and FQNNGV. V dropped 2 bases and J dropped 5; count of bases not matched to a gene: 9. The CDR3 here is CASSLLTTGRDNEQFF. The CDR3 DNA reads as TGTGCCAGCAGCTTATTGACGACAGGGAGAGACAATGAGCAGTTCTTC.

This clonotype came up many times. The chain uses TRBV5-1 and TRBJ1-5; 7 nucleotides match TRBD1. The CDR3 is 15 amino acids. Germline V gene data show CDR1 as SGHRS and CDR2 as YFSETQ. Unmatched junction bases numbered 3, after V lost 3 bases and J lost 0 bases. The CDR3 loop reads CASSYGTASNQPQHF. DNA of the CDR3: TGCGCCAGCAGCTATGGGACAGCTAGCAATCAGCCCCAGCATTTT.

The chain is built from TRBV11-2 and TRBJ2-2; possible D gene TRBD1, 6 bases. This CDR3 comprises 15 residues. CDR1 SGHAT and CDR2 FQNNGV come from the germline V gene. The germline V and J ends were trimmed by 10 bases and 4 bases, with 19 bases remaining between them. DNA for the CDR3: TGTGCCACACCGGCCGGGACAAAGGGCACCGGGGAGCTGTTTTTT. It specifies CATPAGTKGTGELFF.

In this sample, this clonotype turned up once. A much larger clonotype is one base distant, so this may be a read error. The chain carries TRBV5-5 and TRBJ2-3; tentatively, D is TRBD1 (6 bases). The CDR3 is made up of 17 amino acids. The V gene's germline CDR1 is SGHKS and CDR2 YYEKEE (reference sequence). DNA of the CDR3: TGTGCCAGCAGCTCCTTCGCAGGACAGAGAAGCACAGATACGCAGTGTTTT. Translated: CASSSFAGQRSTDTQCF. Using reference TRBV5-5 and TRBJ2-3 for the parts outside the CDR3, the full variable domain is DAGVTQSPTHLIKTRGQQVTLRCSPISGHKSVSWYQQVLGQGPQFIFQYYEKEERGRGNFPDRFSARQFPNYSSELNVNALLLGDSALYLCASSSFAGQRSTDTQCFGPGTRLTVL.

The CDR3 reads CASSQIAFLNTEAFF. For the CDR3, the DNA is TGCGCCAGCAGCCAAATCGCGTTTTTGAACACTGAAGCTTTCTTT. The genes are TRBV4-1 and TRBJ1-1; no firm D call. V lost 2 bases, J lost 0 bases, and 10 bases lay in between. Germline loops: CDR1 MGHRA, CDR2 YSYEKL. This CDR3 has 15 amino acids.

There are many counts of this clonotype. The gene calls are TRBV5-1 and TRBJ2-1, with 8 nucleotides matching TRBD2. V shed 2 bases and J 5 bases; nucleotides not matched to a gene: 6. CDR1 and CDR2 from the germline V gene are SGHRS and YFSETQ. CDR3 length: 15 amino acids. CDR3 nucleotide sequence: TGCGCCAGCAGCTTCGGGACTAGTTTAAACAATGAGCAGTTCTTC. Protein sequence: CASSFGTSLNNEQFF.

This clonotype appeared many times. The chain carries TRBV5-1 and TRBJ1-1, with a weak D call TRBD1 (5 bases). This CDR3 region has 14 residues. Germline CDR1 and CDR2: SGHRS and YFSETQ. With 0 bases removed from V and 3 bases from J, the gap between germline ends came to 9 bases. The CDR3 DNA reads TGCGCCAGCAGCTTGGCCGGGGGGTACACTGAAGCTTTCTTT. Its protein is CASSLAGGYTEAFF.

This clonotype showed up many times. This CDR3 is CASSLAGFGGASNQPQHF. CDR3 nucleotides: TGTGCCAGCAGTTTAGCGGGGTTCGGGGGAGCTAGCAATCAGCCCCAGCATTTT. V usage is TRBV12-3 or TRBV12-4 and J usage is TRBJ1-5; D may be TRBD1 (5 bases). The ends were cut back, 0 bases at V and 0 bases at J, with 15 bases in the middle. There are 18 residues in the CDR3.